Presented here are 10 T cell receptor beta chains from one specimen sequenced in a study of CD4+ T cells in melanoma (dated 2022 in TCRdb). Receptor amplification or capture employed the immunoSEQ multiplex PCR assay. TCRdb retrieved this table from immuneACCESS and kept in-frame rearrangements only. Not all clones are present; in checked studies, unresolved V genes account for under half, and no reason is known for the remainder. This sample lists about 110,000 clones; 92% were detected once. 3% to 4% of the sample rests with the top ten. The source material was peripheral blood. These receptors all stem from a human donor with melanoma.

The chain is built from TRBV7-2 and TRBJ2-2; D is uncertain. Trimming cost V 2 bases and J 1 base, with 8 bases left between them. This CDR3 is 15 amino acids long. CDR1 is SGHTA, CDR2 FQGNSA, per germline. CDR3 protein: CASSLLPGNTGELFF. The CDR3 DNA reads TGTGCCAGCAGCTTACTCCCAGGGAACACCGGGGAGCTGTTTTTT.

The V gene is TRBV9, the J gene TRBJ2-1; 10 bases line up with TRBD2. Trimming cost V 1 base and J 6 bases; bases outside gene matches: 4. Germline CDR1 reads SGDLS; CDR2 reads YYNGEE. This CDR3 is 15 amino acids long. Here the CDR3 DNA reads TGTGCCAGCAGCGTAATGGGACTAGCGCGCAATGAGCAGTTCTTC. Its protein product is CASSVMGLARNEQFF.

This chain connects TRBV28 to TRBJ2-7, with 9 bases fitting TRBD1. V lost 6 bases, J lost 1 base, and 10 bases stayed unmatched. Germline V lookup: CDR1 MDHEN, CDR2 SYDVKM. The CDR3 extends over 16 amino acids. CDR3 DNA sequence: TGTGCCAGCAGCATCCTAGGGACAGGGCGGTCCTACGAGCAGTACTTC. Amino acid sequence: CASSILGTGRSYEQYF.

V and J are TRBV4-3 and TRBJ2-7, with 9 nucleotides matching TRBD2. J lost 4 bases, V lost 0 bases, and 4 bases had no gene match. The germline V gene encodes CDR1 LGHNA and CDR2 YSLEER. The CDR3 loop spans 15 amino acids. DNA of the CDR3: TGCGCCAGCAGCCAAGACAGCGGGGGGTATTACGAGCAGTACTTC. Protein sequence: CASSQDSGGYYEQYF.

CDR3 sequence: CASSLGRENEQFF. The CDR3 DNA reads TGTGCCAGCAGCTTAGGGCGAGAAAATGAGCAGTTCTTC. The rearrangement uses TRBV11-2 and TRBJ2-1; D not resolved. Germline V lookup: CDR1 SGHAT, CDR2 FQNNGV. V lost 1 base, J lost 7 bases, and 8 bases lay in between. The CDR3 runs 13 residues.

This rearrangement joins TRBV18 to TRBJ2-2; D may be TRBD2 (6 bases). The CDR3 spans 16 residues. V gave up 1 base and J gave up 3 bases, with 12 bases separating them. CDR1 KGHSH and CDR2 LQKENI come from the germline V gene. DNA for the CDR3: TGTGCCAGCTCACCACAAAGCGGAGGGGACACCGGGGAGCTGTTTTTT. This codes for CASSPQSGGDTGELFF.

The V gene is TRBV11-2, the J gene TRBJ2-5; D gene ambiguous. CDR1 SGHAT and CDR2 FQNNGV come from the germline V gene. The CDR3 contains 14 residues. V was clipped by 2 bases and J by 4 bases, with 11 bases between them. The CDR3 here is CASSLRGPGETQYF. The CDR3 coding sequence is TGTGCCAGCAGCTTAAGAGGACCCGGAGAGACCCAGTACTTC.

CDR3 DNA: TGTGCCAGCAGTTACTCGACAGTCAGTAATGAAAAACTGTTTTTT. Amino acids: CASSYSTVSNEKLFF. This rearrangement joins TRBV6-6 to TRBJ1-4; D perhaps matches TRBD1 (5 bases). The germline V gene has CDR1 MNHNY and CDR2 SVGAGI (reference sequence). The CDR3 consists of 15 residues. The V end was cut by 0 bases, the J end by 4 bases, with 9 bases between.

This clone was detected only a few times. The rearrangement links TRBV4-3 to TRBJ2-7, with TRBD2 as a possible D gene (7 bases). CDR1 and CDR2 from the germline V gene are LGHNA and YSLEER. This CDR3 is built from 15 residues. Between the trimmed V and J ends, which lost 0 bases and 11 bases, there was a span of 20 bases. The CDR3 DNA reads as TGCGCCAGCAGCCAAGATAGAGGGAGGGGGAAACGGGAGTACTTC. It yields the protein CASSQDRGRGKREYF.

The chain couples TRBV15 to TRBJ1-3; D perhaps matches TRBD1 (6 bases). Trimming removed 3 bases from V and 4 bases from J, with 13 bases in between. In germline, CDR1 is LNHNV, CDR2 YYDKDF (reference sequence). The CDR3 totals 15 residues. The CDR3 region is CATSSQGQRGNTIYF. The CDR3, as DNA: TGTGCCACCAGCAGCCAGGGACAAAGAGGAAACACCATATATTTT.